One and the same sample provided the 25 T cell receptor beta chains below, sequenced in a study of radiation and T cells in renal cell carcinoma. Sequenced by immunoSEQ multiplex PCR; TCRdb stores in-frame clones only, minus some. The sample lists approximately 120,000 clones, around 83% seen once, with about 3% in the top ten. Time point denoted: baseline pretreatment blood. Stated treatment: 15 Gy SBRT to primary tumor, nephrectomy 4 weeks later. The sequences come from blood, collected from a patient whose treatment included radiotherapy and nephrectomy. These receptors were obtained from a woman aged 55-70 years with renal cell carcinoma.

The CDR3 region has the DNA TGTGCCAGCAGCTTGGTGAGTCCCGGCAGGGGAGAGACCCAGTACTTC. It is translated as CASSLVSPGRGETQYF. V usage is TRBV5-6 and J usage is TRBJ2-5, with a possible D match to TRBD1 (6 bases). This CDR3 has 16 amino acids. Germline CDR1 SGHDT, CDR2 YYEEEE. V was cut by 0 bases and J by 4 bases, with 16 bases left in between. The full variable domain, rest sourced from reference TRBV5-6 and TRBJ2-5, is DAGVTQSPTHLIKTRGQQVTLRCSPKSGHDTVSWYQQALGQGPQFIFQYYEEEERQRGNFPDRFSGHQFPNYSSELNVNALLLGDSALYLCASSLVSPGRGETQYFGPGTRLLVL.

This chain links TRBV28 with TRBJ2-3; the D gene is possibly TRBD1 (8 bases). CDR1 is MDHEN and CDR2 is SYDVKM in the germline V gene. The V end lost 6 bases, the J end lost 1 base, and 14 bases lay between the germline ends. There are 15 residues in the CDR3. The CDR3 coding sequence is TGTGCCAGCAGCTTACAGGGGGGGCGCACAGATACGCAGTATTTT. As protein: CASSLQGGRTDTQYF. The full variable domain, with the rest looked up from reference TRBV28 and TRBJ2-3, is DVKVTQSSRYLVKRTGEKVFLECVQDMDHENMFWYRQDPGLGLRLIYFSYDVKMKEKGDIPEGYSVSREKKERFSLILESASTNQTSMYLCASSLQGGRTDTQYFGPGTRLTVL.

The chain is built from TRBV5-1 and TRBJ1-1; D unresolved. CDR3 length equals 16 residues. The germline gives CDR1 SGHRS, CDR2 YFSETQ. Trimming shortened V by 0 bases and J by 1 base, and 13 bases separated the two germline ends. This chain's CDR3 is CASSLEPAGKNTEAFF. As DNA, the CDR3 is TGCGCCAGCAGCTTGGAACCGGCGGGAAAGAACACTGAAGCTTTCTTT.

This clone appeared once. The V call is TRBV14, the J call TRBJ1-1, with no clear D. V gave up 4 bases and J gave up 4 bases, with 16 bases separating them. Per germline, CDR1 SGHDN and CDR2 FVKESK. The length of the CDR3 is 15 residues. CDR3 protein: CASSPSGLWGTEAFF. DNA for the CDR3: TGTGCCAGCAGCCCCTCGGGCCTTTGGGGCACTGAAGCTTTCTTT.

The chain uses TRBV6-6 and TRBJ2-7; D is possibly TRBD2 (5 bases). The CDR3 contains 15 residues. With 0 bases removed from V and 6 bases from J, the gap between germline ends came to 15 bases. Germline CDR1 and CDR2: MNHNY and SVGAGI (reference sequence). This CDR3 reads CASSYSWAGEGEQYF. The CDR3 DNA sequence: TGTGCCAGCAGTTACTCTTGGGCAGGTGAGGGCGAGCAGTACTTC.

This rearrangement joins TRBV4-3 to TRBJ2-4; D possibly corresponds to TRBD2 (6 bases). The CDR3 loop spans 17 amino acids. Per germline, CDR1 LGHNA and CDR2 YSLEER. Deletions cut 4 bases from V and 1 base from J, with 17 bases between. The CDR3 region has the DNA TGCGCCAGCAGCCCCTCGACCGGGGGTCGGGCCAAAAACATTCAGTACTTC. Translation gives CASSPSTGGRAKNIQYF.

This chain joins TRBV7-6 and TRBJ2-3; 10 nucleotides agree with TRBD2. Trimming cost V 7 bases and J 2 bases; bases outside gene matches: 6. Germline assignment: CDR1 SGHVS and CDR2 FNYEAQ. The CDR3 has 15 residues. As DNA, the CDR3 is TGTGCCAGCACTCCCGGGACTAGCGCCACAGATACGCAGTATTTT. Translated: CASTPGTSATDTQYF.

The sample holds a few counts of this clone. The chain carries TRBV4-1 and TRBJ2-7, with 12 bases matching TRBD1. The V gene end was trimmed by 2 bases and the J gene end by 7 bases; junction bases not matched to a gene: 6. Germline CDR1 is MGHRA and CDR2 is YSYEKL. The CDR3 consists of 15 residues. The CDR3 DNA is TGCGCCAGCAGCCAATGGGACAGGGGGCCGAGTGAGCAGTACTTC. Protein: CASSQWDRGPSEQYF.

This clone was seen only a few times. V gene TRBV5-1 combines with J gene TRBJ1-1; D remains unclear. Trimming took 0 bases from V and 4 from J, leaving 7 bases between them. CDR3 length: 13 amino acids. Germline CDR1 SGHRS, CDR2 YFSETQ. CDR3: CASSLVIGTEAFF. CDR3 coding DNA: TGCGCCAGCAGCTTGGTTATAGGCACTGAAGCTTTCTTT.

This clone has a handful of counts. CDR3 loop: CASSPPRDTPKQYF. CDR3 in DNA: TGTGCCAGCAGTCCCCCCCGGGACACCCCAAAGCAGTACTTC. The genes are TRBV28 and TRBJ2-7; weak D call: TRBD1 (6 bases). Germline CDR1 reads MDHEN; CDR2 reads SYDVKM. This CDR3 is built from 14 residues. The V and J ends lost 5 bases and 8 bases respectively, with 19 bases between them.

This clone turned up a few times. This chain uses TRBV2 with TRBJ2-2; D unresolved. Trimming removed 6 bases at V and 7 bases at J, with 6 bases between. Germline V gene lookup returns CDR1 SNHLY and CDR2 FYNNEI. The CDR3 covers 11 residues. For the CDR3, the DNA is TGTGCCAGCAGGCTCAGCGGGGAGCTGTTTTTT. It codes for CASRLSGELFF.

The rearrangement uses TRBV5-1 and TRBJ2-5; the match to TRBD2 covers 9 bases. The CDR3 is made up of 19 amino acids. The V gene end was trimmed by 1 base and the J gene end by 1 base; junction bases not matched to a gene: 14. Germline CDR1 reads SGHRS; CDR2 reads YFSETQ. The CDR3 nucleotides read TGCGCCAGCAGCTTGAGTCCGGCTAGCGGGAACCGGATCCAAGAGACCCAGTACTTC. Protein sequence: CASSLSPASGNRIQETQYF.

The rearrangement links TRBV19 to TRBJ1-1; 7 bases agree with TRBD1. After removal of 7 bases from V and 4 bases from J, the junction contained 9 bases not matched to a gene. Per the germline V gene, CDR1 is LNHDA and CDR2 is SQIVND (reference sequence). The CDR3 sequence is 14 residues long. The chain's CDR3 is CASIPGQRPTEAFF. The CDR3 DNA reads TGTGCCAGTATCCCGGGACAGAGACCCACTGAAGCTTTCTTT.

This chain joins TRBV18 and TRBJ2-1, with TRBD2 matching 8 bases. CDR1 KGHSH and CDR2 LQKENI come from the germline V gene. This CDR3 has 16 residues. The V segment lost 6 bases and the J segment 4 bases; nucleotides outside the gene matches: 11. CDR3 in amino acids: CASSLRAGALYNEQFF. The CDR3 bases are TGTGCCAGCTCCCTGAGAGCGGGGGCCCTATACAATGAGCAGTTCTTC.

J is TRBJ1-4 and V is TRBV9; no firm D call. Germline V gives CDR1 SGDLS, CDR2 YYNGEE. V gave up 0 bases and J gave up 6 bases, with 15 bases separating them. This CDR3 is 16 amino acids long. In DNA form, the CDR3 reads TGTGCCAGCAGCGTAGCAGTGGGCAATGGGCATGAAAAACTGTTTTTT. Encoded protein: CASSVAVGNGHEKLFF.

The sample holds a few counts of this clone. The rearrangement uses TRBV6-5 and TRBJ1-5; D ambiguous. This CDR3 is 12 amino acids long. From germline, CDR1 is MNHEY and CDR2 SVGAGI. The V gene lost 4 bases and the J gene lost 5 bases, with 6 bases spanning the gap. The CDR3 DNA follows: TGTGCCAGCAGTTCCGCCTATCAGCCCCAGCATTTT. Protein product: CASSSAYQPQHF.

The chain recombines TRBV7-2 with TRBJ1-6; D possibly corresponds to TRBD1 (5 bases). CDR1 and CDR2 from the germline V gene are SGHTA and FQGNSA. Between the trimmed V and J ends, which lost 8 bases and 7 bases, there was a span of 12 bases. The CDR3 totals 13 residues. The CDR3 protein is CASAQGVNSPLHF. CDR3 nucleotide sequence: TGTGCCAGCGCCCAGGGCGTCAATTCACCCCTCCACTTT.

This clone appeared a single time. The rearrangement links TRBV6-6 to TRBJ1-2; TRBD1 is a possible D gene (6 bases). Trimming shortened V by 7 bases and J by 5 bases, and 14 bases separated the two germline ends. There are 13 residues in the CDR3. In germline, CDR1 is MNHNY, CDR2 SVGAGI (reference sequence). The DNA of the CDR3 is TGTGCCAGCACCGATACAGGGATTTATGGCTACACCTTC. Translation gives CASTDTGIYGYTF.

This clone was counted only a few times. The genes are TRBV6-5 and TRBJ2-2; 10 positions match TRBD2. Germline V gene sequence: CDR1 MNHEY, CDR2 SVGAGI. The trim removed 6 bases at V and 5 bases at J, leaving 6 bases unmatched. The CDR3 spans 15 residues. Here the CDR3 reads CASRATSGATGELFF. The DNA for the CDR3 is TGTGCCAGCAGGGCTACTAGCGGGGCTACCGGGGAGCTGTTTTTT.

This clone has a handful of counts. This rearrangement joins TRBV7-9 to TRBJ1-3; D possibly corresponds to TRBD1 (6 bases). Between the trimmed V and J ends, which lost 6 bases and 8 bases, there was a span of 14 bases. The germline CDR1 and CDR2 sequences are SEHNR and FQNEAQ (reference sequence). CDR3 length: 13 residues. CDR3 sequence reads: CASRAQGLDTIYF. The CDR3 DNA is TGTGCCAGCAGAGCACAGGGTTTAGACACCATATATTTT.

The V and J genes are TRBV6-1 and TRBJ2-5, with D possibly matching TRBD2 (6 bases). The germline V gene has CDR1 MNHNS and CDR2 SASEGT. CDR3 length equals 15 residues. Trimming left V 5 bases short and J 6 bases short, with 19 bases between. Written as DNA, the CDR3 is TGTGCCAGCAGTCTAGTCGGAGGGTTTGGACAGACCCAGTACTTC. This gives the protein CASSLVGGFGQTQYF.

This clone was seen just once. This chain joins TRBV5-1 and TRBJ1-4; the D gene is possibly TRBD1 (6 bases). Trimming stripped 5 bases from V and 3 bases from J, with 11 bases between. Germline V CDR1 and CDR2: SGHRS, YFSETQ. The CDR3 runs to 14 residues. The chain's CDR3 is CASSSGDANEKLFF. The DNA for the CDR3 is TGCGCCAGCAGTTCAGGGGATGCTAATGAAAAACTGTTTTTT.

The chain combines TRBV19 with TRBJ2-7; TRBD2 aligns across 11 bases. The CDR3 has 16 amino acids. Trimming cost V 5 bases and J 1 base; bases outside gene matches: 7. Looked up from germline, CDR1 is LNHDA and CDR2 is SQIVND (reference sequence). CDR3 coding DNA: TGTGCCAGTAGTGCGATACTAGCGGGAGAGTCCTACGAGCAGTACTTC. Protein sequence: CASSAILAGESYEQYF.

This clone was recorded once. At one boundary the junction diverges from the germline segment, which might be a read error. V usage is TRBV28 and J usage is TRBJ1-4, with D possibly TRBD1 on 6 matching bases. The CDR3 length is 12 residues. Per the germline V gene, CDR1 is MDHEN and CDR2 is SYDVKM. This CDR3 reads CASSSTPGETRF. DNA for the CDR3: TGTGCCAGCAGCTCCACCCCAGGGGAGACCCGTTTT.

The gene calls are TRBV7-8 and TRBJ2-7, with 10 bases matching TRBD2. Losses at the gene ends were 1 base for V and 4 bases for J; bases not matched to a gene: 4. The CDR3 extends over 15 amino acids. In germline, CDR1 is SGHVS, CDR2 FQNEAQ. CDR3 sequence reads: CASSLELAGRYEQYF. DNA of the CDR3: TGTGCCAGCAGCTTAGAACTAGCGGGGAGATACGAGCAGTACTTC.